The rows below give T cell receptor beta chains drawn from one sample of a study of blood T cell repertoires in COVID-19. Data came from immunoSEQ multiplex PCR; TCRdb stores just in-frame clones and leaves some out. Of approximately 530,000 clones in the sample, roughly nine tenths were seen once. The sample consisted of peripheral blood. These receptors all stem from a woman in her forties or fifties with COVID-19, enrolled during active disease. The CDR3 runs from the conserved cysteine through the conserved F or W. D genes are given only for firm matches. Size values are once, few and many counts, or a class for expanded clones, and some rows have none.

CDR3	DNA	V	J	size	D
CASSEAGGNYNEQFF	TGTGCCAGCAGTGAAGCCGGGGGGAACTACAATGAGCAGTTCTTC	TRBV2	TRBJ2-1	-	TRBD2
CASSSVRDTQYF	TGTGCCAGCAGTTCCGTCCGGGATACGCAGTATTTT	TRBV6-5	TRBJ2-3	-	-
CASSLVVAGGSNTGELFF	TGCGCCAGCAGCTTGGTGGTAGCGGGGGGCTCGAACACCGGGGAGCTGTTTTTT	TRBV5-1	TRBJ2-2	-	TRBD2
CASTLVPLCTDTQYF	TGTGCCAGCACCTTAGTCCCACTTTGCACAGATACGCAGTATTTT	TRBV11-3	TRBJ2-3	-	-
CASSLEGARGYTF	TGCGCCAGCAGCTTGGAGGGGGCGAGAGGCTACACCTTC	TRBV5-1	TRBJ1-2	-	TRBD1
CASSERGWNTEAFF	TGTGCCAGCAGTGAAAGAGGGTGGAACACTGAAGCTTTCTTT	TRBV6-1	TRBJ1-1	-	-
CASSQVKSGHPTYEQYF	TGCGCCAGCAGCCAAGTAAAATCGGGACACCCCACCTACGAGCAGTACTTC	TRBV4-1	TRBJ2-7	-	-
CASRATALQGMNTEAFF	TGTGCCAGCAGGGCGACAGCGCTTCAAGGTATGAACACTGAAGCTTTCTTT	TRBV5-8	TRBJ1-1	-	-
CASRRQGSSYEQYF	TGTGCCAGCAGGCGACAGGGTTCCTCCTACGAGCAGTACTTC	TRBV28	TRBJ2-7	-	TRBD1
CASSLTGDTSYNSPLHF	TGTGCCAGCTCGTTAACAGGGGACACGTCCTATAATTCACCCCTCCACTTT	TRBV18	TRBJ1-6	-	TRBD1
CAWMESGYGYTF	TGTGCCTGGATGGAGAGTGGCTATGGCTACACCTTC	TRBV30	TRBJ1-2	-	-
CASRKGQTNTEAFF	TGTGCCAGCAGGAAGGGACAGACGAACACTGAAGCTTTCTTT	TRBV5-4	TRBJ1-1	-	TRBD1
CASSRQGPYGYTF	TGTGCCAGCTCACGACAGGGGCCCTATGGCTACACCTTC	TRBV18	TRBJ1-2	-	TRBD1
CASSTHNGGNEKLFF	TGTGCCAGCAGTACCCATAACGGGGGGAATGAAAAACTGTTTTTT	TRBV6-5	TRBJ1-4	-	-
CASSKGGTDTQYF	TGTGCCAGCAGCAAAGGAGGCACAGATACGCAGTATTTT	TRBV21-1	TRBJ2-3	-	-
CASSEGTTASDEQYF	TGTGCCAGCAGTGAAGGGACTACCGCATCGGACGAGCAGTACTTC	TRBV2	TRBJ2-7	-	-
CASSPRTSGGYYNEQFF	TGCGCCAGCAGCCCGCGGACTAGCGGGGGGTACTACAATGAGCAGTTCTTC	TRBV5-1	TRBJ2-1	once	TRBD2
CAWSSYRGANYGYTF	TGTGCCTGGAGTTCCTACAGGGGAGCTAACTATGGCTACACCTTC	TRBV30	TRBJ1-2	-	TRBD1
CASSPGHVNLDEQYF	TGTGCCAGCAGCCCGGGACACGTTAATCTCGACGAGCAGTACTTC	TRBV9	TRBJ2-7	-	-
CASSLAGQGRAFF	TGCGCCAGCAGCTTGGCCGGACAGGGTAGGGCTTTCTTT	TRBV5-1	TRBJ1-1	-	TRBD1
CASSLRERGGYTF	TGTGCCAGCAGTTTGCGGGAGAGGGGTGGCTACACCTTC	TRBV12-3/TRBV12-4	TRBJ1-2	once	-
CASSFWGGWNYGYTF	TGTGCCAGCAGCTTTTGGGGCGGATGGAACTATGGCTACACCTTC	TRBV5-4	TRBJ1-2	-	-